This is a list of T cell receptor beta chains from one sample in a study of blood T cell repertoires in COVID-19. The assay was immunoSEQ multiplex PCR, and TCRdb's table has in-frame clones only and misses some. The data show approximately 50,000 clones, with 85% to 90% seen just once and 16% held by the top ten. Sequenced input: peripheral blood. Every receptor here comes from a human donor in a cohort sampled during active COVID-19. Each CDR3 is given with its conserved first and last residue. D genes are given only for firm matches. Size values are once, few and many counts, or a class for expanded clones, and some rows have none.

cdr3_length,d_call,v_call,clone_size,j_call,cdr3_aa,cdr3_nt
13,NA,TRBV4-2,NA,TRBJ1-5,CASSQGGDQPQHF,TGTGCCAGCAGCCAAGGGGGAGATCAGCCCCAGCATTTT
14,TRBD2,TRBV3-1/TRBV3-2,NA,TRBJ2-3,CASGGLKGLDTQYF,TGTGCCAGCGGGGGACTAAAGGGTTTAGATACGCAGTATTTT
14,NA,TRBV6-5,once,TRBJ2-5,CASIPRQGTPTQYF,TGTGCCAGCATCCCCCGGCAGGGAACCCCGACCCAGTACTTC
14,NA,TRBV5-1,NA,TRBJ1-5,CASSVADSNQPQHF,TGCGCCAGCAGTGTCGCAGATAGCAATCAGCCCCAGCATTTT
14,NA,TRBV5-1,NA,TRBJ1-1,CASSANTGVTEAFF,TGCGCCAGCAGCGCCAACACAGGAGTCACTGAAGCTTTCTTT
15,TRBD1,TRBV7-6,many,TRBJ1-2,CASSLSATGARGYTF,TGTGCCAGCAGCTTGTCGGCCACAGGGGCACGAGGCTACACCTTC
14,NA,TRBV18,NA,TRBJ1-5,CASSLTESNQPQHF,TGTGCCAGCTCACTGACAGAGAGCAATCAGCCCCAGCATTTT
16,NA,TRBV2,NA,TRBJ2-7,CASSEVSTAVRGEQYF,TGTGCCAGCAGTGAGGTCAGTACCGCCGTTAGGGGCGAGCAGTACTTC
15,TRBD2,TRBV5-4,NA,TRBJ2-1,CASSPGLAGYNEQFF,TGTGCCAGCAGCCCGGGTCTAGCGGGATACAATGAGCAGTTCTTC
14,NA,TRBV18,NA,TRBJ1-5,CASSKDAGNQPQHF,TGTGCCAGCTCAAAGGACGCGGGAAATCAGCCCCAGCATTTT
13,NA,TRBV2,NA,TRBJ1-2,CASSEGRNYGYTF,TGTGCCAGCAGTGAAGGCAGGAACTATGGCTACACCTTC
12,TRBD1,TRBV11-2,NA,TRBJ2-1,CASSRQGYEQFF,TGTGCCAGCAGCCGACAGGGGTATGAGCAGTTCTTC
15,NA,TRBV5-1,NA,TRBJ2-2,CASSLTATNTGELFF,TGCGCCAGCAGCTTGACCGCGACGAACACCGGGGAGCTGTTTTTT
15,NA,TRBV6-5,NA,TRBJ1-3,CASRQQGWAGNTIYF,TGTGCCAGCAGACAACAGGGATGGGCTGGAAACACCATATATTTT
13,NA,TRBV6-5,NA,TRBJ2-7,CAGQGSGPYEQYF,TGTGCAGGCCAGGGGAGCGGACCCTACGAGCAGTACTTC
13,TRBD1,TRBV30,NA,TRBJ1-2,CAWGPGQGSGYTF,TGTGCCTGGGGTCCAGGACAGGGCAGTGGCTACACCTTC
14,NA,TRBV2,once,TRBJ2-3,CASSEGLATDTQYF,TGTGCCAGCAGTGAAGGGTTAGCCACAGATACGCAGTATTTT
14,NA,TRBV7-2,NA,TRBJ1-4,CASSLGLQIEKLFF,TGTGCCAGCAGCTTAGGTCTGCAGATTGAAAAACTGTTTTTT
12,NA,TRBV5-4,NA,TRBJ1-1,CASSRGGAEAFF,TGTGCCAGCAGCCGCGGAGGGGCTGAAGCTTTCTTT
13,TRBD2,TRBV27,NA,TRBJ2-7,CASSPSGSYEQYF,TGTGCCAGCAGTCCTAGCGGTTCCTACGAGCAGTACTTC
13,TRBD1,TRBV4-1,NA,TRBJ1-6,CASSQVGGAPLHF,TGCGCCAGCAGCCAAGTAGGGGGCGCACCCCTCCACTTT
13,NA,TRBV2,NA,TRBJ1-6,CASSGQGNSPLHF,TGTGCCAGCAGTGGGCAGGGGAATTCACCCCTCCACTTT
15,TRBD2,TRBV30,NA,TRBJ2-3,CAWNPGLAVADTQYF,TGTGCCTGGAACCCCGGACTAGCGGTGGCAGATACGCAGTATTTT
15,TRBD2,TRBV2,NA,TRBJ2-1,CASRTSGSSYNEQFF,TGTGCCAGCAGAACTAGCGGGAGCTCCTACAATGAGCAGTTCTTC